This T cell receptor (beta chain) was identified during a study of a mutant IDH1 vaccine in newly diagnosed glioma. Study as a whole: Vaccine administration was initiated 4-6 weeks following radiotherapy alone, or with temozolomide cycles. Those enrolled had earlier been treated with radiotherapy, temozolomide, or both, mostly both. Treated patients had a mean age of around 40 years and a sex split that was about 62% male and roughly 40% female.

Sequencing was performed with immunoSEQ multiplex PCR; in TCRdb, only in-frame clones are kept and a portion is missing. The sample records some 52,000 clones, 91% being singletons. Sample time point: week 11, during vaccination. It was 300 ug of mutant IDH1 20-mer peptide that made up each vaccine dose, given with topical imiquimod. The donors had new WHO grade 3 or 4 astrocytomas; these were IDH1-mutant and ATRX-lost. Per germline, CDR1 SGDLS and CDR2 YYNGEE. This CDR3 spans 14 amino acids. V lost 4 bases and J lost 7, with 15 bases in between. Points on this clone: Its antigen is undetermined.

This sequence originates from a man aged 45-65 years with glioma. The sample here was PBMCs, taken from a glioma patient whose treatment included an IDH1 peptide vaccine. The chain couples TRBV9 to TRBJ1-5, with D possibly matching TRBD1 (5 bases). CDR3: CASSPQGGRQPQHF. The CDR3 nucleotides are TGTGCCAGCAGCCCCCAGGGAGGGAGACAGCCCCAGCATTTT.